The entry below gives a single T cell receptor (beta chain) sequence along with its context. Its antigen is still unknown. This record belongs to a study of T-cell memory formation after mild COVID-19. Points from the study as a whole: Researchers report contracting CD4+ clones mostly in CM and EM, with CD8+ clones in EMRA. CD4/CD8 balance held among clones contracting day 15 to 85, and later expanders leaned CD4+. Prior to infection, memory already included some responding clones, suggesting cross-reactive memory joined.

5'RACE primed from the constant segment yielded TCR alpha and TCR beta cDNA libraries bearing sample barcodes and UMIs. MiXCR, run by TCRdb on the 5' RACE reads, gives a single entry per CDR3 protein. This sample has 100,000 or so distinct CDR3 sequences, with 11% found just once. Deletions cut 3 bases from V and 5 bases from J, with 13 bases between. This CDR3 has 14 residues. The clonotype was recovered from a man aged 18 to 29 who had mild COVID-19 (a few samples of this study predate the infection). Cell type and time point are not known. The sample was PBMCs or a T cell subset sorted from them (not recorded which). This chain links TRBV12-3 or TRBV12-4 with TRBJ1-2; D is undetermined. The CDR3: CASSFHWEGYGYTF. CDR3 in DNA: TGTGCCAGCAGTTTTCATTGGGAGGGATATGGCTACACCTTC.